This TCR beta chain was identified in a study of T cell responses to AZD1222 COVID-19 vaccine. The CDR3 length is 18 residues. Data came from immunoSEQ multiplex PCR; TCRdb stores just in-frame clones and leaves some out. The sample contains roughly 170,000 clones, roughly 94% of which appear only once. Note on this clone: The antigen remains unidentified.

The study, taken as a whole, reports: It should be noted that donors were predominantly white British and more often female, and clonal diversity was possibly underestimated.

The chain links TRBV21-1 to TRBJ2-3; the tabulated D call, TRBD2, remains unverified against the DNA. TRBV21-1 is an annotated pseudogene. The specimen was peripheral blood, collected 28 days after the second AZD1222 dose. This clonotype originated in an adult who received the AZD1222 COVID-19 vaccine. The CDR3, as DNA: TGTGCCAGCATCGCCAGCGGGAGATCGTTTCGGAGCACAGATACGCAGTATTTT. This codes for CASIASGRSFRSTDTQYF.